These T cell receptor beta chains were read from a single sample in a study of breast tumors, draining lymph nodes, adjacent tissues. TCRdb called the multiplex PCR reads again in MiXCR, with one record for every CDR3 protein. Of over 70,000 distinct CDR3 sequences in the sample, over 25% were seen once. Material for sequencing was axillary lymph node tissue. The source is a female donor with breast cancer. Some clones in this sample may be carry-over from other donors' samples. CDR3s include the opening cysteine and the closing phenylalanine or tryptophan. D genes are given only for firm matches. Only part of the rows carry a size: once, few, many, or a class if the clone is expanded.

>.|TRBJ1-2|TRBD1|TRBV11-3
TGTGCCAGCAGGAGACAGGGTATCTATGGCTACACCTTC
CASRRQGIYGYTF
>many|TRBJ2-2|TRBD2|TRBV2
TGTGCCAGCAGTGAAGGGACTAGCGGGGGGTCCGGGGAGCTGTTTTTT
CASSEGTSGGSGELFF
>few|TRBJ2-1|.|TRBV3-1
TGTGCCAGCAGCCATCCGGCCGGGACTCATAATGAGCAGTTCTTC
CASSHPAGTHNEQFF
>many|TRBJ2-6|.|TRBV6-2/TRBV6-3
TGTGCCAGCAGTTACAGACAATTACAGGGATCTGGGGCCAACGTCCTGACTTTC
CASSYRQLQGSGANVLTF
>many|TRBJ1-5|.|TRBV3-1
TGTGCCAGCAGCCAAGGGACAGACAGCAATCAGCCCCAGCATTTT
CASSQGTDSNQPQHF
>.|TRBJ1-3|.|TRBV7-2
TGTGCCAGCAGCTTCGCGCCAGGAAGAATCTCTCGAAACACCATATACTTT
CASSFAPGRISRNTIYF
>.|TRBJ1-4|.|TRBV9
TGTGCCAGCAGCGTAGGGGGCGATGAAAAACTGTTTTTT
CASSVGGDEKLFF
>many|TRBJ2-5|.|TRBV20-1
TGCAGTGCCCGGTGGGTGGAAGAGACCCAGTACTTC
CSARWVEETQYF
>.|TRBJ2-5|.|TRBV15
TGTGCCACCAGCAGTCGGCCGAGGTTGGGGGAGACCCAGTACTTC
CATSSRPRLGETQYF
>.|TRBJ2-2|TRBD2|TRBV5-1
TGCGCCAGCAGGAGACTAGCAGAGACCGGCGAGCTGTCTTTT
CASRRLAETGELSF
>.|TRBJ2-7|.|TRBV20-1
TGCAGTGCTAGGGTGCAGGGGACCCCCTACGAGCAGTACTTC
CSARVQGTPYEQYF
>many|TRBJ2-7|TRBD2|TRBV11-3
TGTGCCAGCAGCTTACGGACTAGCGGGAGTGTATGGGAGCAGTACTTC
CASSLRTSGSVWEQYF
>.|TRBJ2-7|TRBD2|TRBV10-3
TGTGCCAGTAGCGGGGGTAGCGGGACCTACGAGCAGTACTTC
CASSGGSGTYEQYF
>many|TRBJ1-5|.|TRBV2
TGTGCCAGCAGGAGGGGGGAGGATGGTCAGCCCCAGCATTTT
CASRRGEDGQPQHF
>few|TRBJ2-1|TRBD2|TRBV27
TGTGCCAGCAGTTTCCACTCCTCCGCGGGAGCCTTCGGGTCGTTTAGTGAGCAGTTCTTC
CASSFHSSAGAFGSFSEQFF
>.|TRBJ2-1|.|TRBV3-1
TGTGCCAGCAGCCTGGACACGAGCTCCTACAATGAGCAGTTCTTC
CASSLDTSSYNEQFF
>.|TRBJ2-1|.|TRBV6-6
TGTGCCAGCAAGCCGACCTACAATGAGCAGTTCTTC
CASKPTYNEQFF
>many|TRBJ2-3|TRBD2|TRBV6-2/TRBV6-3
TGTGCCAGCAGCTTACTAGCGGGAGGCACAGATACGCAGTATTTT
CASSLLAGGTDTQYF
>many|TRBJ2-4|TRBD2|TRBV5-1
TGCGCCAGCAGCGCCCCGGGAGGAAACATTCAGTACTTC
CASSAPGGNIQYF
>many|TRBJ1-5|TRBD1|TRBV28
TGTGCCAGCAGTTCGGCCGGGACAGGGGTTCAGCCCCAGCATTTT
CASSSAGTGVQPQHF
>many|TRBJ2-1|.|TRBV20-1
TGCAGTGCTAGTAAGCGTGAGCAGTTCTTC
CSASKREQFF
>many|TRBJ2-7|TRBD2|TRBV27
TGTGCCAGCGGCCACCTACTAGCGGGAACCAACGAGCAGTACTTC
CASGHLLAGTNEQYF
>many|TRBJ2-3|.|TRBV30
TGTGCCGCCCCGGGGGTCAGCACAGATACGCAGTATTTT
CAAPGVSTDTQYF
>many|TRBJ1-4|TRBD1|TRBV6-1
TGTGCCAGCAGTGAAGGGGGACAGCGGCGCGAAAAACTGTTTTTT
CASSEGGQRREKLFF
>.|TRBJ1-1|TRBD1|TRBV6-6
TGTGCCAGCACCCCAGGGACAGCGAACACTGAAGCTTTCTTT
CASTPGTANTEAFF
>.|TRBJ1-2|.|TRBV7-9
TGTGCCAGCAGCTTCGGGGCGGAAGATGGCTACACCTTC
CASSFGAEDGYTF
>many|TRBJ2-2|.|TRBV3-1
TGTGCCAGCAGCCAAGGTGCGGGGTTGACCGGGGAGCTGTTTTTT
CASSQGAGLTGELFF
>many|TRBJ2-7|.|TRBV20-1
TGCAGTGCTAGGGGCGGGCGCCCCTACGAGCAGTACTTC
CSARGGRPYEQYF
>many|TRBJ2-5|TRBD2|TRBV7-3
TGTGCCAGCAGCTCCAGACTAGCCCTGGAGACCCAGTACTTC
CASSSRLALETQYF
>.|TRBJ2-1|TRBD2|TRBV10-3
TGTGCCATCGCCGAGGGGTTAGCGGGGGGCAATGAGCAGTTCTTC
CAIAEGLAGGNEQFF
>many|TRBJ2-1|.|TRBV20-1
TGCAGTGCCTCAGGGGCGCTTGAGCAGTTCTTC
CSASGALEQFF
>many|TRBJ2-1|TRBD2|TRBV7-2
TGTGCCAGCAGCTTAAGCGGGAGTATAGGAAATGAGCAGTTCTTC
CASSLSGSIGNEQFF
>.|TRBJ2-5|.|TRBV20-1
TGCAGTGCTGAAGGACAGGAGGGGGGGGGAGTTGGGACCCAGTACTTC
CSAEGQEGGGVGTQYF
>.|TRBJ1-2|TRBD1|TRBV7-2
TGTGCCAGCAGCTTCCTACAGGGGGCGAGCGGCTACACCTTC
CASSFLQGASGYTF
>many|TRBJ2-1|TRBD2|TRBV6-6
TGTGCCAGCAGCACCTTTGGTAGCGGGGGGGACAATGAGCAGTTCTTC
CASSTFGSGGDNEQFF
>many|TRBJ2-5|TRBD2|TRBV7-9
TGTGCCAGCAGCTCCCAAAGCCCTACTAGCGGGAGGGCCCGGGCGGAGACCCAGTACTTC
CASSSQSPTSGRARAETQYF
>many|TRBJ1-2|TRBD1|TRBV6-1
TGTGCCAGCAGGCCGGGACAGCTAAACTATGGCTACACCTTC
CASRPGQLNYGYTF
>many|TRBJ1-6|.|TRBV7-2
TGTGCCAGCAGCCTTCCGGCACCGAGCTCCTATAATTCACCCCTCCACTTT
CASSLPAPSSYNSPLHF
>.|TRBJ1-2|TRBD1|TRBV7-9
TGTGCCAGTGGCCCAGGGGGCGGGAACTATGGCTACACCTTC
CASGPGGGNYGYTF
>.|TRBJ2-1|TRBD2|TRBV7-2
TGTGCCAGCAGCTTAACCCTAGCGGGAGCCTACAATGAGCAGTTCTTC
CASSLTLAGAYNEQFF
>many|TRBJ1-5|.|TRBV5-1
TGCGCCAGCAGCTTGGTTGGGGGCGGGGATCAGCCCCAGCATTTT
CASSLVGGGDQPQHF
>many|TRBJ1-4|TRBD1|TRBV4-3
TGCGCCAGCAGCCAAGAATTCGTCAGGGGGTCGCATGAAAAACTGTTTTTT
CASSQEFVRGSHEKLFF
>.|TRBJ2-5|TRBD1|TRBV7-2
TGTGCCAGCAGCTGGGACAGGCCCCAGTACTTC
CASSWDRPQYF
>.|TRBJ2-4|.|TRBV5-6
TGTGCCAGCAGCTTGACTAGCCGACCCTCGGCCAAAAACATTCAGTACTTC
CASSLTSRPSAKNIQYF